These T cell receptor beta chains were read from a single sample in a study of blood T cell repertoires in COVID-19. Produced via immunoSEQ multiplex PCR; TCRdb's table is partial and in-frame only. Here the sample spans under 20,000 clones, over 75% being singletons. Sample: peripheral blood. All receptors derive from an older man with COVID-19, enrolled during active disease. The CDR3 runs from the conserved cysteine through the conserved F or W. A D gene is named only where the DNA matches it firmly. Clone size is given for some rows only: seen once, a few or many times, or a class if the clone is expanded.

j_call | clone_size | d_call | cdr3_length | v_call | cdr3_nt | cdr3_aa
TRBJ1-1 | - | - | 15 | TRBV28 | TGTGCCAGCAGGCCCCTGGAGGGATGGCTCACTGAAGCTTTCTTT | CASRPLEGWLTEAFF
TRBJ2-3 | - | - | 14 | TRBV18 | TGTGCCAGCTCCGACAAATACGCCACAGATACGCAGTATTTT | CASSDKYATDTQYF
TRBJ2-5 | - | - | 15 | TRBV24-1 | TGTGCCACCAGTGATTTGCAGGCGGGTAGGGAGACCCAGTACTTC | CATSDLQAGRETQYF
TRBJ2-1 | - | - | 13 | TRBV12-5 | TGTGCTAGTGGTGATTACAGGAGAAATGAGCAGTTCTTC | CASGDYRRNEQFF
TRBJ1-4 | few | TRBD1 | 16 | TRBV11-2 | TGTGCCAGCAGCTTAGGAGGGGGACAGCTGGGGGAAAAACTGTTTTTT | CASSLGGGQLGEKLFF
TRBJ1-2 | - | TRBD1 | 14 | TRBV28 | TGTGCCAGCAGTCCAGGCGGGACAGACTATGGCTACACCTTC | CASSPGGTDYGYTF
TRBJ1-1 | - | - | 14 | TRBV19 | TGTGCCAGTAGTATAATGAGGGTGAACACTGAAGCTTTCTTT | CASSIMRVNTEAFF
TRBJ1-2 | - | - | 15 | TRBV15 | TGTGCCACCAGCAGAGATACTCAGGGTCTCTATGGCTACACCTTC | CATSRDTQGLYGYTF
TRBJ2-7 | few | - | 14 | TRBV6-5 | TGTGCCAGCACCCCGATGCGGGGGCTCTACGAGCAGTACTTC | CASTPMRGLYEQYF
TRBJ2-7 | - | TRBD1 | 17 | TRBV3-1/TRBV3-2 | TGTGCCAGCAGCCTAGGAACGACAGGGAGAATGTTCTACGAGCAGTACTTC | CASSLGTTGRMFYEQYF
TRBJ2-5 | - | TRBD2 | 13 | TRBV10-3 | TGTGCCATCACCGGGACTAGCGGGGGGGCCCAGTACTTC | CAITGTSGGAQYF
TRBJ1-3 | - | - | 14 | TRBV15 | TGTGCCACCAGCACCAGACAGACTGGAAACACCATATATTTT | CATSTRQTGNTIYF
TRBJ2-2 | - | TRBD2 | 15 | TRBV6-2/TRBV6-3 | TGTGCCAGCAGTTCTCTAGCGGAGCACACCGGGGAGCTGTTTTTT | CASSSLAEHTGELFF
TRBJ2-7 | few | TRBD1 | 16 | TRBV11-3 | TGTGCCAGCAGCTCAGGGGGACAGAAGCCTTCCTACGAGCAGTACTTC | CASSSGGQKPSYEQYF
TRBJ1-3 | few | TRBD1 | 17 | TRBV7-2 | TGTGCCAGCAGCTTAGTAGCAGGGGGCAGGTCTGGAAACACCATATATTTT | CASSLVAGGRSGNTIYF
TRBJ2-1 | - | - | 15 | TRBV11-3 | TGTGCCAGCAGCCAAAGCCCAATTACCTACAATGAGCAGTTCTTC | CASSQSPITYNEQFF
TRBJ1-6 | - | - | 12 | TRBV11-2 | TGTGCCAGCAGCCGCCTTAGTTCACCCCTCCACTTT | CASSRLSSPLHF
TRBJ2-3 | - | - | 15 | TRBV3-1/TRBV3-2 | TGTGCCAGCAGCCAGGGGCTCCTCGACACAGATACGCAGTATTTT | CASSQGLLDTDTQYF
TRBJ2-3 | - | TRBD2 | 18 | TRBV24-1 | TGTGCCACCAGTGGGCCAGCCGGGACTAGCGGATTAACAGATACGCAGTATTTT | CATSGPAGTSGLTDTQYF
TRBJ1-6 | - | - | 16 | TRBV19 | TGTGCCAGTAGGACGACCCGGGTGCACTATAATTCACCCCTCCACTTT | CASRTTRVHYNSPLHF
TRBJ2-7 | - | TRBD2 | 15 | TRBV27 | TGTGCCAGCACCGCGGGACTAGCGGGAGTCCACGAGCAGTACTTC | CASTAGLAGVHEQYF
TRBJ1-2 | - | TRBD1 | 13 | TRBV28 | TGTGCCAGCAGCCATGGGACAGTCTATGGCTACACCTTC | CASSHGTVYGYTF
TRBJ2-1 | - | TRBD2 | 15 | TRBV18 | TGTGCCAGCTCACCCACAGCGGGACCCCGGACAGAGCAGTTCTTC | CASSPTAGPRTEQFF
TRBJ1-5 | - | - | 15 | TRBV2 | TGTGCCAGCAGTAGGGACACCGGAAGCAATCAGCCCCAGCATTTT | CASSRDTGSNQPQHF
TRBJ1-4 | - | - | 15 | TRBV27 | TGTGCCAGCGCGGGGGGTTTTGCAACTAATGAAAAACTGTTTTTT | CASAGGFATNEKLFF
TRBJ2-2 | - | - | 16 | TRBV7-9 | TGTGCCAGCAGCCCCCGGGACTCCCGGAGCACCGGGGAGCTGTTTTTT | CASSPRDSRSTGELFF
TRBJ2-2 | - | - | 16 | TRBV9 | TGTGCCAGCAGTGCCCGGGGCGGGACCTCCACCGGGGAGCTGTTTTTT | CASSARGGTSTGELFF
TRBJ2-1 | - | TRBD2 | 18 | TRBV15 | TGTGCCACCAGCAGAGATCGACTAGCCCACAGCTCCTACAATGAGCAGTTCTTC | CATSRDRLAHSSYNEQFF
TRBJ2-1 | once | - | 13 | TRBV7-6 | TGTGCCAGCAGCGAAGGGGCTGACAATGAGCAGTTCTTC | CASSEGADNEQFF